A selection of T cell receptor beta chains follows, all from one sample in a study of prognosis after radiotherapy for stage I lung cancer. TCRdb used MiXCR to reprocess the multiplex PCR reads, holding one entry per CDR3 protein. Among approximately 20,000 distinct CDR3 sequences listed, 26% were seen once. Sample: PBMCs, taken before or after stereotactic body radiation therapy (not recorded which). These receptors were collected from a donor aged 50 or older with non-small cell lung cancer. Both conserved end residues are part of each CDR3. D genes are given only for firm matches. Rows may omit the clone size; those that give it use once, few, many or a size class.

V gene,clone size,J gene,CDR3 length,D gene,CDR3 protein,CDR3 DNA
TRBV6-2/TRBV6-3,.,TRBJ1-3,16,.,CASSRQKTISGNTIYF,TGTGCCAGCAGTCGGCAGAAGACCATCTCTGGAAACACCATATATTTT
TRBV20-1,many,TRBJ2-1,14,TRBD1,CSATGGRSYNEQFF,TGCAGTGCTACAGGGGGCCGGTCCTACAATGAGCAGTTCTTC
TRBV5-1,many,TRBJ1-2,15,TRBD1,CASSAMTGGSYGYTF,TGCGCCAGCAGCGCAATGACAGGGGGGTCTTATGGCTACACCTTC
TRBV20-1,many,TRBJ2-1,14,.,CSARESFALPLQFF,TGCAGTGCTAGAGAGTCATTCGCATTACCGTTGCAGTTCTTC
TRBV2,many,TRBJ2-7,12,.,CASGGQSYEQYF,TGTGCCAGCGGCGGACAATCCTACGAGCAGTACTTC
TRBV10-3,many,TRBJ2-7,13,.,CAISTGTSYEQYF,TGTGCCATCAGTACCGGGACTTCCTACGAGCAGTACTTC
TRBV28,many,TRBJ1-1,15,.,CASSLTVIRGTEAFF,TGTGCCAGCAGTTTGACTGTAATCCGGGGAACTGAAGCTTTCTTT
TRBV20-1,many,TRBJ2-1,15,TRBD2,CSARSERESYNEQFF,TGCAGTGCTAGATCCGAGCGGGAGTCTTACAATGAGCAGTTCTTC
TRBV5-5,many,TRBJ1-6,16,TRBD1,CASSARGFSYNSPLHF,TGTGCCAGCAGCGCCAGGGGGTTCTCCTATAATTCACCCCTCCACTTT
TRBV20-1,many,TRBJ1-3,13,.,CSAPLQSGNTIYF,TGCAGTGCTCCGCTACAATCTGGAAACACCATATATTTT
TRBV6-1,many,TRBJ2-7,15,TRBD2,CASSEAAGEGYEQYF,TGTGCCAGCAGTGAAGCCGCGGGAGAGGGCTACGAGCAGTACTTC
TRBV20-1,many,TRBJ2-3,14,.,CSARARHGTDTQYF,TGCAGTGCTAGAGCCCGGCACGGCACAGATACGCAGTATTTT
TRBV7-9,many,TRBJ1-1,14,.,CASSLTGQNTEAFF,TGTGCCAGCAGTCTAACGGGACAAAACACTGAAGCTTTCTTT
TRBV13,many,TRBJ2-1,16,TRBD2,CASSFVAGPAYNEQFF,TGTGCCAGCAGCTTTGTAGCGGGGCCTGCATACAATGAGCAGTTCTTC
TRBV28,many,TRBJ1-1,15,.,CASSLSRAGSTEAFF,TGTGCCAGCAGTTTAAGTAGGGCGGGCAGCACTGAAGCTTTCTTT
TRBV15,many,TRBJ1-5,15,TRBD1,CATSPDRGRGQPQHF,TGTGCCACCAGCCCGGACAGGGGAAGGGGTCAGCCCCAGCATTTT
TRBV7-9,many,TRBJ2-5,14,TRBD2,CASSPVGRKETQYF,TGTGCCAGCAGCCCCGTCGGGAGGAAAGAGACCCAGTACTTC
TRBV28,many,TRBJ1-3,19,TRBD1,CASRIQPGQGETYGNTIYF,TGTGCCAGCAGGATACAACCGGGACAGGGGGAGACTTATGGAAACACCATATATTTT
TRBV12-3/TRBV12-4,many,TRBJ2-1,14,.,CASSFKGSYNEQFF,TGTGCCAGCAGTTTTAAGGGCTCCTACAATGAGCAGTTCTTC
TRBV4-1,many,TRBJ2-1,16,TRBD2,CASSPSGLAKHNEQFF,TGCGCCAGCAGCCCTTCGGGACTAGCTAAGCACAATGAGCAGTTCTTC
TRBV6-1,many,TRBJ2-1,14,TRBD1,CASSTRQGANEQFF,TGTGCCAGCAGTACCCGACAGGGGGCTAATGAGCAGTTCTTC
TRBV28,many,TRBJ2-6,12,.,CASSSGANVLTF,TGTGCCAGCAGCTCTGGGGCCAACGTCCTGACTTTC
TRBV3-1,.,TRBJ2-2,15,.,CASRTGTSDGGELFF,TGTGCCAGCAGAACCGGGACCAGCGACGGCGGGGAGCTGTTTTTT
TRBV28,many,TRBJ1-2,16,.,CASSPYPGYGDYGYTF,TGTGCCAGCAGTCCGTACCCAGGGTACGGCGACTATGGCTACACCTTC
TRBV28,many,TRBJ2-7,13,TRBD1,CASNTGQPYEQYF,TGTGCCAGCAATACGGGACAGCCCTACGAGCAGTACTTC
TRBV11-2,.,TRBJ1-2,14,TRBD1,CASSLGEGALGYTF,TGTGCCAGCAGCTTAGGGGAGGGGGCGCTTGGCTACACCTTC
TRBV7-9,many,TRBJ2-7,14,TRBD2,CASSRSGTSYEQYF,TGTGCCAGCAGCCGTAGCGGGACCTCCTACGAGCAGTACTTC
TRBV20-1,many,TRBJ2-7,14,TRBD2,CSARVELAKYEQYF,TGCAGTGCTAGAGTAGAACTAGCGAAGTACGAGCAGTACTTC
TRBV2,many,TRBJ2-3,11,.,CASSFSDTQYF,TGTGCCAGCAGTTTCTCAGATACGCAGTATTTT
TRBV4-2,medium-sized,TRBJ2-5,16,TRBD2,CASSQDLVAGDETQYF,TGTGCCAGCAGCCAAGATCTGGTAGCGGGAGATGAGACCCAGTACTTC
TRBV5-1,many,TRBJ2-3,14,.,CASSLASGRDTQYF,TGCGCCAGCAGCTTGGCCTCGGGGAGGGATACGCAGTATTTT
TRBV19,.,TRBJ2-7,11,.,CASGTSYEQYF,TGTGCCAGTGGGACATCCTACGAGCAGTACTTC
TRBV6-1,.,TRBJ2-7,17,TRBD2,CASALTGGPFAPYEQYF,TGTGCCAGTGCACTAACGGGAGGGCCGTTCGCCCCCTACGAGCAGTACTTC
TRBV3-1,many,TRBJ2-7,14,.,CASSQVYGEGEQYF,TGTGCCAGCAGCCAAGTTTATGGCGAAGGCGAGCAGTACTTC
TRBV19,medium-sized,TRBJ1-6,14,.,CASRPDGALSPLHF,TGTGCCAGTAGGCCGGACGGTGCTCTTTCACCCCTCCACTTT
TRBV4-3,many,TRBJ1-1,16,.,CASSQGGGQVNTEAFF,TGCGCCAGCAGCCAAGGAGGGGGGCAGGTGAACACTGAAGCTTTCTTT
TRBV27,many,TRBJ1-2,14,.,CASSLGQGRRGYTF,TGTGCCAGCAGTTTAGGGCAGGGAAGGCGCGGCTACACCTTC
TRBV20-1,many,TRBJ2-7,15,TRBD1,CSARDLGTETYEQYF,TGCAGTGCTAGAGATTTAGGGACAGAGACCTACGAGCAGTACTTC
TRBV5-1,.,TRBJ2-5,14,.,CASSLAGAGETQYF,TGCGCCAGCAGCTTGGCGGGGGCTGGTGAGACCCAGTACTTC
TRBV2,.,TRBJ2-1,15,TRBD1,CASSTGAGPYNEQFF,TGTGCCAGCTCAACAGGGGCCGGACCCTACAATGAGCAGTTCTTC
TRBV6-1,many,TRBJ2-7,15,.,CASSEISSSSYEQYF,TGTGCCAGCAGTGAAATTTCCTCGAGCTCCTACGAGCAGTACTTC
TRBV20-1,medium-sized,TRBJ2-1,14,TRBD2,CSADGLAGANEQFF,TGCAGTGCTGATGGACTAGCGGGAGCCAATGAGCAGTTCTTC